The 17 T cell receptor beta chains below come from one sample, sequenced in a study of blood T cell repertoires in COVID-19. The data were produced by immunoSEQ multiplex PCR, yet TCRdb's version contains in-frame clones alone and is incomplete. The repertoire has over 150,000 clones, more than 70% of them found once; the top ten carry roughly 14%. Sequenced input: peripheral blood. The receptors originated from a man aged 18 to 30 with active or convalescent COVID-19.

This clone showed up just once. V usage is TRBV6-2 or TRBV6-3 and J usage is TRBJ2-7; no firm D call. Trimming took off 6 bases at V and 8 bases at J, with 14 bases between the two ends. The CDR3 is 12 amino acids. The germline V gene has CDR1 MNHEY and CDR2 SVGEGT. CDR3 nucleotide sequence: TGTGCCAGCAGCGTACATTTGTTCCAGCAGTACTTC. Its translation is CASSVHLFQQYF.

This sequence joins TRBV7-9 and TRBJ1-1, with D perhaps TRBD1 (6 bases). The CDR3 runs to 15 residues. Trimming left V 5 bases short and J 0 bases short, with 13 bases between. Germline V CDR1 and CDR2: SEHNR, FQNEAQ (reference sequence). CDR3 sequence reads: CASSPGGTLNTEAFF. The DNA for the CDR3 is TGTGCCAGCAGCCCCGGGGGGACATTGAACACTGAAGCTTTCTTT.

CDR3 sequence: CASKPTGENTEAFF. The CDR3 DNA reads TGTGCCAGCAAGCCGACAGGGGAGAACACTGAAGCTTTCTTT. The chain is built from TRBV6-4 and TRBJ1-1; 8 bases map to TRBD1. J was trimmed by 1 base and V by 7 bases; bases with no gene match: 5. The CDR3 covers 14 residues. The V gene's germline CDR1 is MRHNA and CDR2 SNTAGT.

The chain joins TRBV19 to TRBJ1-2; TRBD1 matches at 10 bases. The CDR3 has 17 amino acids. The J segment lost 4 bases and the V segment lost 3 bases, leaving 11 bases of the junction unmatched. The V gene's germline CDR1 is LNHDA and CDR2 SQIVND (reference sequence). The CDR3: CASSMRQGAGFGYGYTF. For the CDR3, the DNA is TGTGCCAGTAGTATGAGACAGGGGGCAGGCTTTGGCTATGGCTACACCTTC.

V is TRBV9 and J is TRBJ1-4; weak D call: TRBD1 (6 bases). Per germline, CDR1 SGDLS and CDR2 YYNGEE. The CDR3 extends over 15 amino acids. The ends were cut back, 0 bases at V and 8 bases at J, with 14 bases in the middle. As DNA, the CDR3 is TGTGCCAGCAGCGTAGAAGAGACAGGAAGCGAAAAACTGTTTTTT. As protein: CASSVEETGSEKLFF.

Only one count was recorded for this clone. This chain connects TRBV6-5 to TRBJ2-2, with 7 positions matching TRBD1. Germline V gives CDR1 MNHEY, CDR2 SVGAGI. The trim removed 9 bases at V and 2 bases at J, leaving 6 bases unmatched. The CDR3 loop spans 14 amino acids. CDR3 in DNA: TGTGCCAGTGGGGGACAGATTAACACCGGGGAGCTGTTTTTT. It encodes CASGGQINTGELFF.

J is TRBJ2-6 and V is TRBV7-2, with D uncertain. This CDR3 region has 16 residues. Germline loops: CDR1 SGHTA, CDR2 FQGNSA. Trimming left V 1 base short and J 1 base short, with 8 bases between. CDR3 DNA sequence: TGTGCCAGCAGCTTAGTAGGCGGTTCTGGGGCCAACGTCCTGACTTTC. It codes for CASSLVGGSGANVLTF.

The chain joins TRBV7-8 to TRBJ2-3, with TRBD2 identical over 12 bases. This CDR3 comprises 17 residues. Germline assignment: CDR1 SGHVS and CDR2 FQNEAQ. V lost 3 bases to trimming and J lost 4 bases; unmatched junction nucleotides: 8. The CDR3 DNA reads TGTGCCAGCAGCTTCGTACTAGCGGGAGGTTTCTCAGATACGCAGTATTTT. This translates into CASSFVLAGGFSDTQYF.

The chain combines TRBV4-2 with TRBJ1-6, with D perhaps TRBD1 (5 bases). This CDR3 is built from 16 residues. V lost 4 bases and J 5 bases, leaving 15 bases between the germline ends. Per germline, CDR1 LGHNA and CDR2 YNFKEQ. The CDR3 region has the DNA TGTGCCAGCAGCCCCCGGGTGGGGGGAAATAATTCACCCCTCCACTTT. It encodes CASSPRVGGNNSPLHF.

The rearrangement links TRBV7-2 to TRBJ1-5, with 7 bases aligning to TRBD1. V lost 4 bases and J lost 7; bases outside the gene matches: 10. This CDR3 is built from 15 residues. The V gene's germline CDR1 is SGHTA and CDR2 FQGNSA. The CDR3 protein is CASSYRQGEEQPQHF. In nucleotides, the CDR3 is TGTGCCAGCAGCTATAGACAGGGAGAGGAACAGCCCCAGCATTTT.

This chain links TRBV19 with TRBJ1-2, with 7 bases that match TRBD1. This CDR3 has 14 amino acids. V was pared by 0 bases and J by 9 bases, with 7 bases of the junction left unmatched. Germline V gene sequence: CDR1 LNHDA, CDR2 SQIVND (reference sequence). The CDR3 DNA follows: TGTGCCAGTAGTATAGATCCAAGGAGGGGGCGCTACACCTTC. This gives the protein CASSIDPRRGRYTF. The complete variable domain, with remaining parts taken from reference TRBV19 and TRBJ1-2, reads DGGITQSPKYLFRKEGQNVTLSCEQNLNHDAMYWYRQDPGQGLRLIYYSQIVNDFQKGDIAEGYSVSREKKESFPLTVTSAQKNPTAFYLCASSIDPRRGRYTFGSGTRLTVV.

In its sample, this clone was seen many times. The rearrangement uses TRBV6-2 or TRBV6-3 and TRBJ2-7; D may be TRBD2 (6 bases). CDR3 length equals 14 residues. V lost 0 bases and J 4 bases, leaving 10 bases between the germline ends. Per the germline V gene, CDR1 is MNHEY and CDR2 is SVGEGT. Written as DNA, the CDR3 is TGTGCCAGCAGTTACTCAGGGACTCCTTACGAGCAGTACTTC. Translated: CASSYSGTPYEQYF.

J is TRBJ1-5 and V is TRBV5-1; D is perhaps TRBD1 (5 bases). The CDR3 has 15 residues. Between the trimmed V and J ends, which lost 5 bases and 1 base, there was a span of 13 bases. Looked up from germline, CDR1 is SGHRS and CDR2 is YFSETQ. The CDR3 bases are TGCGCCAGCAGGCGGGGGTATGGCAGCAATCAGCCCCAGCATTTT. Encoded protein: CASRRGYGSNQPQHF.

The chain carries TRBV6-1 and TRBJ2-3, with 11 bases identical to TRBD1. V lost 2 bases to trimming and J lost 4 bases; unmatched junction nucleotides: 5. Per germline, CDR1 MNHNS and CDR2 SASEGT. CDR3 size: 16 residues. Written as DNA, the CDR3 is TGTGCCAGCAGTGAACTTGGGGGACAGGGGGCAGATACGCAGTATTTT. Its translation: CASSELGGQGADTQYF.

This rearrangement joins TRBV5-1 to TRBJ2-3; the match to TRBD2 covers 7 bases. The V gene's germline CDR1 is SGHRS and CDR2 YFSETQ. Trimming cost V 0 bases and J 3 bases; bases outside gene matches: 7. This CDR3 is built from 16 residues. The DNA for the CDR3 is TGCGCCAGCAGCTTGGGTGGGAGGGCCTCGACAGATACGCAGTATTTT. It yields the protein CASSLGGRASTDTQYF. Full variable domain (missing parts from reference TRBV5-1 and TRBJ2-3): KAGVTQTPRYLIKTRGQQVTLSCSPISGHRSVSWYQQTPGQGLQFLFEYFSETQRNKGNFPGRFSGRQFSNSRSEMNVSTLELGDSALYLCASSLGGRASTDTQYFGPGTRLTVL.

The chain combines TRBV6-6 with TRBJ1-3; TRBD1 is a possible D gene (6 bases). The V gene lost 6 bases and the J gene lost 8 bases, with 23 bases spanning the gap. Germline assignment: CDR1 MNHNY and CDR2 SVGAGI (reference sequence). The CDR3 totals 16 residues. The CDR3 region is CASRTGSGGYGDTIYF. The CDR3 DNA reads as TGTGCCAGCAGAACAGGGTCTGGGGGATACGGGGACACCATATATTTT.

This clone has just one count. The chain couples TRBV4-2 to TRBJ1-2; the match to TRBD1 covers 8 bases. CDR3 length equals 13 residues. CDR1 is LGHNA, CDR2 YNFKEQ, per germline. Losses at the gene ends were 3 bases for V and 3 bases for J; bases not matched to a gene: 0. CDR3 residues: CASSQGQDYGYTF. Here the CDR3 DNA reads TGTGCCAGCAGCCAGGGACAGGACTATGGCTACACCTTC.